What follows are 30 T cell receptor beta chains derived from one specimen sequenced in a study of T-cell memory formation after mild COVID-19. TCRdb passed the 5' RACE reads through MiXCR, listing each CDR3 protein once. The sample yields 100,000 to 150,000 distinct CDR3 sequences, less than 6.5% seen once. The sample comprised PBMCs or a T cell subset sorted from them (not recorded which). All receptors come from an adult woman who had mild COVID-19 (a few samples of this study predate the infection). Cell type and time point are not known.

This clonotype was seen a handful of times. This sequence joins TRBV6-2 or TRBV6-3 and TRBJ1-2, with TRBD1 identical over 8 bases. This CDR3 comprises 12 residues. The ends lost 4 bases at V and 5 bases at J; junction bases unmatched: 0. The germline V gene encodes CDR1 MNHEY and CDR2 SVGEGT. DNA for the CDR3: TGTGCCAGCAGTTGGACAGGGTATGGCTACACCTTC. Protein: CASSWTGYGYTF.

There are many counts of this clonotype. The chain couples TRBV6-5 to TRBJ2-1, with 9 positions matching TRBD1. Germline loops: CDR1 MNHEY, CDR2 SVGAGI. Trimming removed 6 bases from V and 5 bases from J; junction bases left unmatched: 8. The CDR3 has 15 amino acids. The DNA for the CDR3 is TGTGCCAGCAGAGGGGACAGGGCGACCAACAATGAGCAGTTCTTC. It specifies CASRGDRATNNEQFF.

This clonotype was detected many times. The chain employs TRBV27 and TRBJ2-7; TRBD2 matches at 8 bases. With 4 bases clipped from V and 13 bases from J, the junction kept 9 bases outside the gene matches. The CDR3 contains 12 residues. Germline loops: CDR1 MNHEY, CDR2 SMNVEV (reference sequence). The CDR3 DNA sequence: TGTGCCAGCAGTTCGCCAGCGGGAGTCCGATACTTC. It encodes CASSSPAGVRYF.

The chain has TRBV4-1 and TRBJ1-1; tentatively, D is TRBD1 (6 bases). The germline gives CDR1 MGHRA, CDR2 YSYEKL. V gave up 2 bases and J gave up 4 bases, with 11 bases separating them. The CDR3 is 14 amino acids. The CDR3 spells CASSQYRAGTEAFF. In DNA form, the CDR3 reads TGCGCCAGCAGCCAATACAGGGCGGGCACTGAAGCTTTCTTT.

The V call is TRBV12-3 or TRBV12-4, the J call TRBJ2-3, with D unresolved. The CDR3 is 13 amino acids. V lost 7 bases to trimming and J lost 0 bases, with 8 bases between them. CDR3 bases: TGTGCCAGCACCGCCGTGAGCACAGATACGCAGTATTTT. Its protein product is CASTAVSTDTQYF.

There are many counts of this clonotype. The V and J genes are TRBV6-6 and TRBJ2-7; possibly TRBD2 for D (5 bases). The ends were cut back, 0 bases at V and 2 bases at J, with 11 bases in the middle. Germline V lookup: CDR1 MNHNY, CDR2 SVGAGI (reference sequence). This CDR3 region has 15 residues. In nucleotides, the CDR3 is TGTGCCAGCAGTTACTCGAGAGGGCCCGCCTACGAGCAGTACTTC. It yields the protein CASSYSRGPAYEQYF.

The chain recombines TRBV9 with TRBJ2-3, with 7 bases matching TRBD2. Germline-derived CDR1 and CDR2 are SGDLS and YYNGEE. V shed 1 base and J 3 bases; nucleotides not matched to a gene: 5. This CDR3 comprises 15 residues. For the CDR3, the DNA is TGTGCCAGCAGCGTACTAGCGGTCCTGACAGATACGCAGTATTTT. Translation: CASSVLAVLTDTQYF.

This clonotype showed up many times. In DNA, the CDR3 is TGTGCCAGCAGCCAAGTGGGCAATGAGCAGTTCTTC. Protein product: CASSQVGNEQFF. The chain couples TRBV4-2 to TRBJ2-1; D call uncertain. Trimming left V 1 base short and J 6 bases short, with 4 bases between. Germline V gene data show CDR1 as LGHNA and CDR2 as YNFKEQ. This CDR3 has 12 amino acids.

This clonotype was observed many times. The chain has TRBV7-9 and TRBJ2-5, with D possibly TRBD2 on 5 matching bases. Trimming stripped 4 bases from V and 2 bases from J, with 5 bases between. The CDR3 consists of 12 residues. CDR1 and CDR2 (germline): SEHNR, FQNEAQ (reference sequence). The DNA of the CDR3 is TGTGCCAGCAGCTGGGAGCAAGAGACCCAGTACTTC. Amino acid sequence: CASSWEQETQYF.

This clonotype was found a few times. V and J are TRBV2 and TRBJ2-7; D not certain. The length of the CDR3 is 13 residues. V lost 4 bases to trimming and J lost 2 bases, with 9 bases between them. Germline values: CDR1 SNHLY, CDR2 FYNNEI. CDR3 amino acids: CASSVPPTYEQYF. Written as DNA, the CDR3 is TGTGCCAGCAGTGTGCCCCCAACCTACGAGCAGTACTTC.

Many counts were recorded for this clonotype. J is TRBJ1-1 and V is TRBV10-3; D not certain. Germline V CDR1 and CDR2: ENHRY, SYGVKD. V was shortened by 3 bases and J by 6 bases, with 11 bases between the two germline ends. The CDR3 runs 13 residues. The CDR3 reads CAISEFSGSEAFF. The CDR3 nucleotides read TGTGCCATCAGTGAATTTTCTGGGTCTGAAGCTTTCTTT.

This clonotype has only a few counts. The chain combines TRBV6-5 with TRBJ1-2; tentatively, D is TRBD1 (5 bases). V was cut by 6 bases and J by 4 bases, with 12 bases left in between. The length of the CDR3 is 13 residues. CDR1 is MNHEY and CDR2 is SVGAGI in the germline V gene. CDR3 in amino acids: CASSRGRAYGYTF. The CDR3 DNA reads TGTGCCAGCAGCCGGGGACGGGCCTATGGCTACACCTTC.

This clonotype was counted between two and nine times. The CDR3 DNA reads as TGTGCCAGCAGCCCGCCTAGCGGGGGGAGGGAGACCCAGTACTTC. As protein: CASSPPSGGRETQYF. The chain uses TRBV3-1 and TRBJ2-5; TRBD2 agrees at 11 bases. The J segment lost 5 bases and the V segment lost 4 bases, leaving 6 bases of the junction unmatched. This CDR3 has 15 residues. Looked up from germline, CDR1 is LGHDT and CDR2 is YNNKEL (reference sequence).

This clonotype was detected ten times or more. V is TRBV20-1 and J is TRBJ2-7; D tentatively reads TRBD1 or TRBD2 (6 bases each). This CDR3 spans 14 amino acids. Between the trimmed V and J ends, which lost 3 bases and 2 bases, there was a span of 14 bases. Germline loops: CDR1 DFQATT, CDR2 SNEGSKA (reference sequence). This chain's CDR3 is CSARRSGAPYEQYF. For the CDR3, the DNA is TGCAGTGCTAGGAGGTCGGGGGCCCCCTACGAGCAGTACTTC.

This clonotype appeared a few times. The CDR3 region has the DNA TGCGCCAGCAGCTTTGATGGGACTTCCTATCGCACAGATACGCAGTATTTT. As protein: CASSFDGTSYRTDTQYF. The V gene is TRBV5-1, the J gene TRBJ2-3, with D possibly being TRBD2 (6 bases). Germline lookup yields CDR1 SGHRS and CDR2 YFSETQ. The CDR3 is 17 amino acids. V was cut by 2 bases and J by 1 base, with 17 bases left in between.

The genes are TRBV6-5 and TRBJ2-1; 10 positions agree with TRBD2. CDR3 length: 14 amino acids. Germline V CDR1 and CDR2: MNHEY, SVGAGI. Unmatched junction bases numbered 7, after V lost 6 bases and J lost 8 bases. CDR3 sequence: CASSPSGGGDEQFF. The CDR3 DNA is TGTGCCAGCAGCCCTAGCGGGGGAGGGGATGAGCAGTTCTTC.

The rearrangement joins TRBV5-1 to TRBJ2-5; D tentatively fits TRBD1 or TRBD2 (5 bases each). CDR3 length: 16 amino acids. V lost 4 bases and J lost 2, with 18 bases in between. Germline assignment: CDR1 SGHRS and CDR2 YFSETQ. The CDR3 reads CASSPGGEGRQETQYF. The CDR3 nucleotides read TGCGCCAGCAGCCCCGGTGGCGAGGGGAGACAAGAGACCCAGTACTTC.

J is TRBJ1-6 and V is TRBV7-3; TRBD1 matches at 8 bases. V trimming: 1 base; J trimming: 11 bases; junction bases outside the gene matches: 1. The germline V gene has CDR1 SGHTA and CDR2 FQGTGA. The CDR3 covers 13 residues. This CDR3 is CASSLNRGAPLHF. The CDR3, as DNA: TGTGCCAGCAGCTTAAACAGGGGGGCACCCCTCCACTTT. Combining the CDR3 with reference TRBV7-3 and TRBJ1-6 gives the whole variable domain GAGVSQTPSNKVTEKGKYVELRCDPISGHTALYWYRQSLGQGPEFLIYFQGTGAADDSGLPNDRFFAVRPEGSVSTLKIQRTERGDSAVYLCASSLNRGAPLHFGNGTRLTVT.

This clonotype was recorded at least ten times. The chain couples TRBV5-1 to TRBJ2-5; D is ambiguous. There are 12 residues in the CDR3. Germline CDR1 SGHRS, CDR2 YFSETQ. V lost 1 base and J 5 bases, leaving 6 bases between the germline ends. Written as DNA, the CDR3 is TGCGCCAGCAGCTTGATTGCCGAGACCCAGTACTTC. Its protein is CASSLIAETQYF.

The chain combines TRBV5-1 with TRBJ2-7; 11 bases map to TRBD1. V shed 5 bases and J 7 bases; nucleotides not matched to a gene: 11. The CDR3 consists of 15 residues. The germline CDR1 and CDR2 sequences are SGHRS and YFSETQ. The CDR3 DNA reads TGCGCCAGCAGGGATGGACAGGGGGCTTCGTGGGAGCAGTACTTC. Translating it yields CASRDGQGASWEQYF.

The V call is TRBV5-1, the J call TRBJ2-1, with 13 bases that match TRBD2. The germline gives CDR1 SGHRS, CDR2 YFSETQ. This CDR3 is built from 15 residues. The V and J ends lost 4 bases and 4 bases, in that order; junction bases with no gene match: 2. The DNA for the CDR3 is TGCGCCAGCAGCCCGACTAGCGGGGGGTACAATGAGCAGTTCTTC. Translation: CASSPTSGGYNEQFF. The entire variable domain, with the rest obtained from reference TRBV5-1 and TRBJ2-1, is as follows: KAGVTQTPRYLIKTRGQQVTLSCSPISGHRSVSWYQQTPGQGLQFLFEYFSETQRNKGNFPGRFSGRQFSNSRSEMNVSTLELGDSALYLCASSPTSGGYNEQFFGPGTRLTVL.

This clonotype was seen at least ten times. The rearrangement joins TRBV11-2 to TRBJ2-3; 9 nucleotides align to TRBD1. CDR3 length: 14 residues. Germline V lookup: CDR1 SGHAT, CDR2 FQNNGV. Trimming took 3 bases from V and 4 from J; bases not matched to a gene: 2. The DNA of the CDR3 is TGTGCCAGCAGCTTTAGGACAGGGGCAGATACGCAGTATTTT. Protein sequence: CASSFRTGADTQYF.

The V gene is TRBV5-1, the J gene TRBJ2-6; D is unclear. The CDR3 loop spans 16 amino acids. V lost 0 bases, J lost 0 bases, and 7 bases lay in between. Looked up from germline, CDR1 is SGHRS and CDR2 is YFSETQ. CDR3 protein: CASSLDGNSGANVLTF. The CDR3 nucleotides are TGCGCCAGCAGCTTGGACGGCAACTCTGGGGCCAACGTCCTGACTTTC.

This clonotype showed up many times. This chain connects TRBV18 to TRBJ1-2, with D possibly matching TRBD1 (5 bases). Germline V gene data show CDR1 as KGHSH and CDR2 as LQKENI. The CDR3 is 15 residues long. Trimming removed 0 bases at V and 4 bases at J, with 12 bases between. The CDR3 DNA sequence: TGTGCCAGCTCACCACCAACTTCCGGGGGCTATGGCTACACCTTC. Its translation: CASSPPTSGGYGYTF.

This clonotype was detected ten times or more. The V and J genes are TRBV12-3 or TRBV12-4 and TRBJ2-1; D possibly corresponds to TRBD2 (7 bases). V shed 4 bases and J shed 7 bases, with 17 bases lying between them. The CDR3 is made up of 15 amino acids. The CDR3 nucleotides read TGTGCCAGCAGTTCTCGAGGGGGGGCCTTTAATGAGCAGTTCTTC. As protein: CASSSRGGAFNEQFF.

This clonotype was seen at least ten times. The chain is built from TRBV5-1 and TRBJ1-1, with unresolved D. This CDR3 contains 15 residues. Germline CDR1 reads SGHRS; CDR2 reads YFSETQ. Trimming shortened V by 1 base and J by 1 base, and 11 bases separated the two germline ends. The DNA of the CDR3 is TGCGCCAGCAGCTTGAATTTACAGACGAACACTGAAGCTTTCTTT. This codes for CASSLNLQTNTEAFF.

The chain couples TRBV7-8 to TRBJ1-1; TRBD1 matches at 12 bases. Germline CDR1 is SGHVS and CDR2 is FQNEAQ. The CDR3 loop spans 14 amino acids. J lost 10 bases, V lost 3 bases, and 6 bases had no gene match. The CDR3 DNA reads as TGTGCCAGCAGCTTGGGACAGGGGGCGATTAGAGCTTTCTTT. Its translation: CASSLGQGAIRAFF.

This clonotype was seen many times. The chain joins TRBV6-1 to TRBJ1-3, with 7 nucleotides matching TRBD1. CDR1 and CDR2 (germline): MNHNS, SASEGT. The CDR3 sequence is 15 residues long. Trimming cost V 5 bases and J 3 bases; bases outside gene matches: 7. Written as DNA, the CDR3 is TGTGCCAGCAGTCGACAGGGAGCGAGTGGAAACACCATATATTTT. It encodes CASSRQGASGNTIYF.

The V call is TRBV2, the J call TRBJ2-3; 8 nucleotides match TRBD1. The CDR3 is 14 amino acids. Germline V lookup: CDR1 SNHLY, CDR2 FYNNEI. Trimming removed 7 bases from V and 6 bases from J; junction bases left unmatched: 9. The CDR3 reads CASIRTGQQDTQYF. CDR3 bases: TGTGCCAGCATCCGGACAGGGCAGCAGGATACGCAGTATTTT.

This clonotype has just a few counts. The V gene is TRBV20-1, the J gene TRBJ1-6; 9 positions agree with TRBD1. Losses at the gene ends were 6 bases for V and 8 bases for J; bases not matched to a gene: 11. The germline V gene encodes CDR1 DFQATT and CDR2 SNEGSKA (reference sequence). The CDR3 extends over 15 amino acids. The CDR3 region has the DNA TGCAGTGCGGTCCGGGACAGGGTTCGGGATTCACCCCTCCACTTT. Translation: CSAVRDRVRDSPLHF.